The entry below gives a single T cell receptor (beta chain) sequence along with its context. Sequencing used immunoSEQ multiplex PCR; TCRdb keeps in-frame clones, though not all of them. Of about 85,000 clones listed, around 90% are singletons. The entry originates in a study of blood T cell repertoires in COVID-19. The CDR3 covers 14 residues. Trimming left V 7 bases short and J 8 bases short, with 17 bases between. Germline CDR1 LNHDA, CDR2 SQIVND (reference sequence). The V call is TRBV19, the J call TRBJ1-4; D is unresolved. Material for sequencing was peripheral blood. The sequence came from a man in his 60s with acute or convalescent COVID-19. The CDR3 DNA reads as TGTGCCAGTACCATCTCCCCGGGTCCCGAAAAACTGTTTTTT. This sequence encodes CASTISPGPEKLFF.